These T cell receptor beta chains were read from a single sample in a study of CD8+ T cells in alopecia areata. Data came from immunoSEQ multiplex PCR; TCRdb stores just in-frame clones and leaves some out. The data show 140,000 to 150,000 clones, roughly 50% seen once. The sample consisted of CD4+ T cells sorted from blood. These receptor sequences come from a human donor with alopecia areata. Each CDR3 is given with its conserved first and last residue. A D gene is named only where the DNA matches it firmly. Only some rows state a clone size, as once, few, many or a class for expanded clones.

V	J	D	size	length	CDR3	DNA
TRBV27	TRBJ1-4	.	.	14	CASSLSRVSEKLFF	TGTGCCAGCAGTTTATCCAGGGTGTCTGAAAAACTGTTTTTT
TRBV28	TRBJ1-2	.	.	13	CASSLSQGRGYTF	TGTGCCAGCAGTTTATCTCAGGGAAGAGGCTACACCTTC
TRBV30	TRBJ2-4	TRBD1	once	21	CAWSALLPGQGHVYGKNIQYF	TGTGCCTGGAGTGCCCTCCTTCCGGGACAGGGTCATGTCTACGGCAAAAACATTCAGTACTTC
TRBV9	TRBJ1-2	.	once	13	CASSVFGGGGYTF	TGTGCCAGCAGCGTATTCGGGGGAGGTGGCTACACCTTC
TRBV7-6	TRBJ2-5	.	.	13	CASSTGQQETQYF	TGTGCCAGCAGCACAGGACAGCAAGAGACCCAGTACTTC
TRBV29-1	TRBJ1-2	TRBD1	few	17	CSVESRGTGLIGRGYTF	TGCAGCGTTGAATCGCGGGGGACAGGGTTGATCGGGCGTGGCTACACCTTC
TRBV19	TRBJ2-1	TRBD2	few	14	CASSIAGGRREQFF	TGTGCCAGTAGTATAGCGGGAGGCCGCCGTGAGCAGTTCTTC
TRBV18	TRBJ1-5	.	.	13	CASSPAQGGPQHF	TGTGCCAGCTCACCGGCGCAGGGTGGGCCCCAGCATTTT
TRBV29-1	TRBJ2-1	TRBD2	.	14	CSVVPLAGYNEQFF	TGCAGCGTTGTACCACTAGCGGGCTACAATGAGCAGTTCTTC
TRBV27	TRBJ2-3	TRBD2	.	14	CASRPSGSTDTQYF	TGTGCCAGCAGGCCTAGCGGTAGCACAGATACGCAGTATTTT
TRBV7-9	TRBJ2-7	.	few	14	CASSRDTRSYEQYF	TGTGCCAGCAGTCGAGACACCAGAAGCTACGAGCAGTACTTC
TRBV4-2	TRBJ2-7	.	few	16	CASSQDPAGSSYEQYF	TGTGCCAGCAGCCAAGATCCTGCGGGGAGCTCCTACGAGCAGTACTTC
TRBV28	TRBJ2-1	.	.	10	CASGRDEQFF	TGTGCCAGCGGTCGCGATGAGCAGTTCTTC
TRBV7-3	TRBJ2-1	.	few	13	CASSPVPYNEQFF	TGTGCCAGCAGCCCCGTCCCCTACAATGAGCAGTTCTTC
TRBV29-1	TRBJ2-7	.	.	16	CSVVARIGGGRYEQYF	TGCAGCGTTGTTGCCCGTATTGGGGGAGGCCGCTACGAGCAGTACTTC
TRBV5-1	TRBJ2-3	TRBD2	few	16	CASSPGTSGRMHTQYF	TGCGCCAGCAGCCCGGGGACTAGCGGGAGGATGCATACGCAGTATTTT
TRBV2	TRBJ2-7	.	.	12	CASSKEATEQYF	TGTGCCAGCAGTAAAGAGGCTACCGAGCAGTACTTC
TRBV12-5	TRBJ1-5	.	.	12	CASGPGNQPQHF	TGTGCTAGTGGTCCGGGCAATCAGCCCCAGCATTTT
TRBV28	TRBJ2-6	TRBD1	.	15	CASRAGTAGANVLTF	TGTGCCAGCAGAGCCGGGACAGCAGGGGCCAACGTCCTGACTTTC
TRBV7-9	TRBJ2-5	TRBD2	few	16	CASSSLLVAGGETQYF	TGTGCCAGCAGCTCCCTCCTAGTAGCGGGAGGAGAGACCCAGTACTTC
TRBV29-1	TRBJ1-2	.	few	12	CSASEGVDGYTF	TGCAGCGCCTCCGAAGGGGTAGATGGCTACACCTTC
TRBV15	TRBJ2-3	.	.	16	CATSRGKGTVADTQYF	TGTGCCACCAGCAGAGGGAAAGGAACGGTGGCAGATACGCAGTATTTT
TRBV7-7	TRBJ2-5	TRBD2	.	15	CASSPTSGGGETQYF	TGTGCTAGCAGCCCGACTAGCGGGGGAGGCGAGACCCAGTACTTC
TRBV27	TRBJ2-7	.	.	14	CASSFNAGSYEQYF	TGTGCCAGCAGTTTTAATGCGGGCTCCTACGAGCAGTACTTC
TRBV2	TRBJ1-5	.	once	13	CASSEGYIQPQHF	TGTGCCAGCAGCGAAGGCTATATTCAGCCCCAGCATTTT
TRBV29-1	TRBJ1-2	.	.	10	CSAGEYGYTF	TGCAGCGCAGGGGAGTACGGCTACACCTTC
TRBV27	TRBJ2-3	TRBD2	few	14	CASSSWEGIDTQYF	TGTGCCAGCAGTTCGTGGGAGGGCATAGATACGCAGTATTTT
TRBV29-1	TRBJ2-5	TRBD2	few	14	CSVEELARQETQYF	TGCAGCGTTGAAGAACTAGCGAGGCAAGAGACCCAGTACTTC
TRBV29-1	TRBJ2-3	TRBD1	.	13	CSVGQGGTDTQYF	TGCAGCGTCGGACAGGGTGGGACAGATACGCAGTATTTT
TRBV15	TRBJ1-1	.	.	14	CATSIPGHYTEAFF	TGTGCCACCAGCATCCCGGGACACTACACTGAAGCTTTCTTT
TRBV13	TRBJ2-1	.	.	15	CASSLVRAIYNEQFF	TGTGCCAGCAGCTTAGTTAGGGCGATCTACAATGAGCAGTTCTTC
TRBV30	TRBJ2-2	.	.	15	CAWSRGWSDTGELFF	TGTGCCTGGAGTCGAGGTTGGTCCGACACCGGGGAGCTGTTTTTT
TRBV5-1	TRBJ1-1	.	.	16	CASSLDSGKMNTEAFF	TGCGCCAGCAGCTTGGATTCAGGGAAGATGAACACTGAAGCTTTCTTT
TRBV5-1	TRBJ2-7	.	once	13	CASSLVAEYEQYF	TGCGCCAGCAGCTTGGTAGCAGAGTACGAGCAGTACTTC
TRBV18	TRBJ2-1	TRBD2	.	16	CASSPPVLAGVVEQFF	TGTGCCAGCTCACCACCGGTGCTAGCGGGAGTGGTTGAGCAGTTCTTC
TRBV4-2	TRBJ1-2	TRBD1	once	15	CASSHDQGANYGYTF	TGTGCCAGCAGCCATGACCAGGGGGCTAACTATGGCTACACCTTC
TRBV7-2	TRBJ1-1	.	once	15	CASTLTPGLNTEAFF	TGTGCCAGCACCCTTACCCCAGGGCTGAACACTGAAGCTTTCTTT
TRBV2	TRBJ2-5	.	.	11	CASSGYITQYF	TGTGCCAGCAGTGGGTACATTACCCAGTACTTC
TRBV6-5	TRBJ1-4	.	.	11	CASTLESKLFF	TGTGCCAGCACCCTGGAAAGTAAACTGTTTTTT
TRBV5-1	TRBJ2-5	TRBD2	few	14	CASSFGTSGSKQYF	TGCGCCAGCAGCTTTGGGACTAGCGGAAGCAAGCAGTACTTC
TRBV13	TRBJ2-1	TRBD2	.	14	CASSLALTSLEQFF	TGTGCCAGCAGCTTAGCCCTGACTAGCCTAGAGCAGTTCTTC
TRBV18	TRBJ1-4	.	few	13	CASSRAENEKLFF	TGTGCCAGCTCAAGGGCAGAAAATGAAAAACTGTTTTTT
TRBV29-1	TRBJ1-5	.	.	13	CSVATEFNQPQHF	TGCAGCGTTGCCACTGAGTTCAATCAGCCCCAGCATTTT
TRBV5-1	TRBJ2-1	.	.	12	CASSRIDREQFF	TGCGCCAGCAGCCGGATAGACCGGGAGCAGTTCTTC
TRBV4-1	TRBJ2-7	.	.	14	CASSQEAPASEQYF	TGCGCCAGCAGCCAAGAAGCCCCAGCTTCCGAGCAGTACTTC
TRBV29-1	TRBJ1-2	.	.	11	CSVDGLLGYTF	TGCAGCGTTGACGGGCTTCTCGGCTACACCTTC
TRBV6-5	TRBJ2-1	TRBD2	.	16	CASSYRLAGVSNEQFF	TGTGCCAGCAGTTACCGGCTAGCGGGAGTTAGCAATGAGCAGTTCTTC